These 12 T cell receptor beta chains were sequenced from one sample in a study of human T cells and chemical hapten exposure. Total RNA extraction was carried out from unfractionated whole blood. Unique molecular identifiers were attached to individual cDNA molecules within the library. TCRdb independently ran MiXCR on the reads; one entry per CDR3 protein. The data contain 120,000 or so distinct CDR3 sequences, 8.5% of them singletons. Sequencing input: whole blood. The receptors shown here come from a human donor in good health. Some clones in this sample may be carry-over from other donors' samples.

This clonotype was seen repeatedly, ten times or more. This rearrangement joins TRBV12-3 or TRBV12-4 to TRBJ1-6; 7 bases fit TRBD1. This CDR3 comprises 17 residues. Trimming took 4 bases from V and 0 from J; bases not matched to a gene: 6. The CDR3 DNA follows: TGTGCCAGCAGTTCGGGACAGAGGGGCTCCTATAATTCACCCCTCCACTTT. Its translation: CASSSGQRGSYNSPLHF.

CDR3 coding DNA: TGTGCCAGCCGGGACAGCGACTCTGGGGCCAACGTCCTGACTTTC. Translated, it gives CASRDSDSGANVLTF. The chain combines TRBV19 with TRBJ2-6, with 7 bases matching TRBD1. The CDR3 consists of 15 residues. With 9 bases clipped from V and 0 bases from J, the junction kept 5 bases outside the gene matches. CDR1 is LNHDA, CDR2 SQIVND, per germline (reference sequence).

For this clonotype: The junction shows a germline mismatch at one end, possibly a read error. The chain has TRBV2 and TRBJ1-2; 9 nucleotides agree with TRBD1. Germline CDR1 and CDR2: SNHLY and FYNNEI. This CDR3 region has 14 residues. In nucleotides, the CDR3 is TGTGCCAGTAGTGCTGGGACAGGGAACTATGGCTACACCTTC. Its translation: CASSAGTGNYGYTF.

This clonotype was observed at least ten times. The CDR3 reads CASSLISGSIRGEQFF. As DNA, the CDR3 is TGTGCCAGCAGCTTAATAAGCGGGAGCATAAGGGGAGAGCAGTTCTTC. J is TRBJ2-1 and V is TRBV7-2; 8 bases match TRBD2. V trimming: 2 bases; J trimming: 10 bases; junction bases outside the gene matches: 13. The CDR3 extends over 16 amino acids. Germline lookup yields CDR1 SGHTA and CDR2 FQGNSA.

This clonotype has only a few counts. The rearrangement uses TRBV20-1 and TRBJ1-6, with 11 bases identical to TRBD1. V gave up 3 bases and J gave up 8 bases; unmatched junction bases: 3. CDR3 size: 14 residues. Germline CDR1 DFQATT, CDR2 SNEGSKA (reference sequence). In nucleotides, the CDR3 is TGCAGTGCTAGGGACAGGGGGCAAGATTCACCCCTCCACTTT. Its protein is CSARDRGQDSPLHF.

In its sample, this clonotype was seen a few times. The gene calls are TRBV7-2 and TRBJ2-1; TRBD2 might be the D (6 bases). V gave up 1 base and J gave up 3 bases, with 10 bases separating them. Germline values: CDR1 SGHTA, CDR2 FQGNSA. The CDR3 contains 15 residues. The CDR3 coding sequence is TGTGCCAGCAGCTTAGGGAGGGTCGGCTACAATGAGCAGTTCTTC. Translation gives CASSLGRVGYNEQFF.

This clonotype has only a few counts. This chain links TRBV2 with TRBJ1-4; D gene uncertain. Germline V CDR1 and CDR2: SNHLY, FYNNEI. CDR3 length equals 13 residues. V lost 4 bases to trimming and J lost 6 bases, with 9 bases between them. The CDR3 coding sequence is TGTGCCAGCAGTGTGTTTGAGTATGAAAAACTGTTTTTT. It encodes CASSVFEYEKLFF.

This clonotype has more than one count but fewer than ten. The rearrangement joins TRBV9 to TRBJ1-2; TRBD1 agrees at 7 bases. The germline gives CDR1 SGDLS, CDR2 YYNGEE. Trimming took 4 bases from V and 1 from J; bases not matched to a gene: 4. This CDR3 has 14 residues. The CDR3 DNA reads TGTGCCAGCAGCCCCTGGGACAGTAACTATGGCTACACCTTC. It encodes CASSPWDSNYGYTF.

This clonotype turned up a few times. The V call is TRBV5-1, the J call TRBJ1-5, with a tentative D call TRBD1 (6 bases). The CDR3 has 13 amino acids. Trimming cost V 2 bases and J 6 bases, with 9 bases left between them. Germline CDR1 and CDR2: SGHRS and YFSETQ. CDR3 bases: TGCGCCAGCAGCTTTAGGGGGGGTCAGCCCCAGCATTTT. Its protein is CASSFRGGQPQHF. The entire variable domain, with the rest obtained from reference TRBV5-1 and TRBJ1-5, is as follows: KAGVTQTPRYLIKTRGQQVTLSCSPISGHRSVSWYQQTPGQGLQFLFEYFSETQRNKGNFPGRFSGRQFSNSRSEMNVSTLELGDSALYLCASSFRGGQPQHFGDGTRLSIL.

This clonotype was picked up many times. The V call is TRBV6-6, the J call TRBJ2-5; D is possibly TRBD1 (6 bases). Germline CDR1 reads MNHNY; CDR2 reads SVGAGI (reference sequence). V lost 6 bases to trimming and J lost 0 bases, with 8 bases between them. CDR3 length: 13 amino acids. Here the CDR3 DNA reads TGTGCCAGCAGAGGACAGCACCAAGAGACCCAGTACTTC. It translates to CASRGQHQETQYF.

This clonotype was seen a few times. V usage is TRBV7-9 and J usage is TRBJ1-2, with 7 bases aligning to TRBD1. Germline values: CDR1 SEHNR, CDR2 FQNEAQ (reference sequence). The junction had 7 bases not matched to a gene; V was cut back by 1 base and J by 2 bases. The length of the CDR3 is 16 residues. The CDR3 coding sequence is TGTGCCAGCAGCTTAGAGGGAGCAGGGGGAAACTATGGCTACACCTTC. It encodes CASSLEGAGGNYGYTF.

This clonotype turned up a few times. The CDR3 DNA reads as TGTGCCAGCAGCCCATCCGCGGGAGCCTACGAGCAGTACTTC. Its translation: CASSPSAGAYEQYF. The V and J genes are TRBV27 and TRBJ2-7; TRBD2 matches 7 bases. Trimming removed 6 bases from V and 2 bases from J; junction bases left unmatched: 7. The CDR3 runs 14 residues. Germline CDR1 and CDR2: MNHEY and SMNVEV (reference sequence).